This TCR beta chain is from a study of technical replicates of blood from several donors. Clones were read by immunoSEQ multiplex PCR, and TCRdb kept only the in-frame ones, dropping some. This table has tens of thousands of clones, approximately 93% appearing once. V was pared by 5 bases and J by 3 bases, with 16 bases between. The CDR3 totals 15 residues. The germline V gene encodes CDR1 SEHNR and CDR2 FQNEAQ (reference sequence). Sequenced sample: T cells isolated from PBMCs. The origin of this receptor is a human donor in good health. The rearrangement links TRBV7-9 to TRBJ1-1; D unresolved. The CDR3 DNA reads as TGTGCCAGCAGCCCCCATCGGGCGGAGGACACTGAAGCTTTCTTT. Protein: CASSPHRAEDTEAFF.